Only a few counts were recorded for the clone carrying this T cell receptor (beta chain). This record belongs to a study of T cell responses to AZD1222 COVID-19 vaccine. Produced via immunoSEQ multiplex PCR; TCRdb's table is partial and in-frame only. The sample records 100,000 to 150,000 clones, around 87% being singletons. The CDR3 runs 8 residues. Germline V CDR1 and CDR2: GTSNPN, SVGIG (reference sequence). V dropped 8 bases and J dropped 11 bases, with 9 bases sitting between them. Here the sequenced sample was peripheral blood, taken on day 0 of AZD1222 vaccination. The sequence came from an adult in good health. The chain recombines TRBV30 with TRBJ1-1; D is unclear. The CDR3 spells CAPHEAFF. The CDR3 DNA follows: TGTGCCCCGCACGAGGCTTTCTTT.